The rows below give T cell receptor beta chains drawn from one sample of a study of vaccination and CD4 T cells after COVID-19. MiXCR, run by TCRdb on the PCR reads, gives a single entry per CDR3 protein. The top ten clones hold about 13% of a sample with roughly 12,000 distinct CDR3 sequences, around three fifths of them seen once. Their antigen targets remain unknown. The sequenced material came from CD4+ T cells from blood, cultured in vitro. The receptor source for this set is a human donor who had recovered from COVID-19. Each CDR3 is given with its conserved first and last residue. D genes are given only for firm matches. Size tells how often a clone was seen (once, few, many) or the class of an expanded clone, and some rows leave it out.

D: -; J: TRBJ2-2; V: TRBV6-1; size: -; DNA: TGTGCCACCCGATACACCGGGGAGCTGTTTTTT; CDR3: CATRYTGELFF
D: -; J: TRBJ1-3; V: TRBV6-1; size: -; DNA: TGTGCCAGCAGTCCCCGCCGGGGGCCTGGAAACACCATATATTTT; CDR3: CASSPRRGPGNTIYF
D: TRBD1; J: TRBJ1-6; V: TRBV7-2; size: -; DNA: TGTGCCGGCAGCTTTACGACAGGGGGCGATTCACCCCTCCACTTT; CDR3: CAGSFTTGGDSPLHF
D: -; J: TRBJ2-5; V: TRBV6-1; size: -; DNA: TGTGCCAGCAGACCCAGGGGAGGGTACCAAGAGACCCAGTACTTC; CDR3: CASRPRGGYQETQYF
D: -; J: TRBJ2-2; V: TRBV7-6; size: few; DNA: TGTGCCAGCAGCTTACCCACTTTAATGGCAGCCCCGAACACCGGGGAGCTGTTTTTT; CDR3: CASSLPTLMAAPNTGELFF
D: TRBD1; J: TRBJ1-5; V: TRBV6-1; size: -; DNA: TGTGCCAGTTCACAGGGGGCGAGTCAGCCCCAGCATTTT; CDR3: CASSQGASQPQHF
D: -; J: TRBJ2-1; V: TRBV6-2/TRBV6-3; size: -; DNA: TGTGCCAGCAGTTTTGATCCGGGGGCTAGGAGATCCGCCTACAATGAGCAGTTCTTC; CDR3: CASSFDPGARRSAYNEQFF
D: TRBD1; J: TRBJ2-7; V: TRBV6-1; size: -; DNA: TGTGCCAGCAGTGGGACAGGGTCCTACGAGCAGTACTTC; CDR3: CASSGTGSYEQYF
D: TRBD1; J: TRBJ2-7; V: TRBV30; size: few; DNA: TGTGCCTGGGGGACAGATACCTACGAGCAGTACTTC; CDR3: CAWGTDTYEQYF
D: -; J: TRBJ1-3; V: TRBV6-1; size: once; DNA: TGTGCCAGCAGTGTGGGATTCGGAAACACCATATATTTT; CDR3: CASSVGFGNTIYF
D: -; J: TRBJ1-1; V: TRBV7-3; size: few; DNA: TGTGCCAGCAGCTTAAATCAGGGCAGGGAAGCTTTCTTT; CDR3: CASSLNQGREAFF